The source of this TCR beta chain is a study of early T cells in non-severe SARS-CoV-2 infection. The wider study: Alpha and beta chains were unpaired, from unsorted whole-blood bulk RNA. Study-wide results and caveats: Private and CD4 specificities were missed by VDJdb matching, skewed to anti-spike CD8.

cDNA molecules, individually, were tagged with unique molecular identifiers. MiXCR was run by TCRdb on the 5' RACE reads, yielding one entry per CDR3 protein. The sample holds about 72,000 distinct CDR3 sequences; over 9.5% are singletons and the top ten take around 7.3%. This CDR3 is built from 18 residues. Per germline, CDR1 KGHSH and CDR2 LQKENI. V was clipped by 4 bases and J by 8 bases, with 29 bases between them. This clonotype was counted ten times or more. The antigen remains undetermined. This chain uses TRBV18 with TRBJ1-2; D is perhaps TRBD1 (5 bases). This TCR was recovered from an adult who was a healthcare worker with PCR-confirmed SARS-CoV-2 infection or an uninfected control (not recorded which). Here the sequenced sample was whole blood, taken at baseline. For the CDR3, the DNA is TGTGCCAGCTCACGAGTACCGCACCAGGACACCAGCGAAGACGGCTACACCTTC. Protein product: CASSRVPHQDTSEDGYTF.